A single sample is the source of the 2 T cell receptor beta chains below, sequenced in a study of regulatory T cells in long-lasting Graves disease. iRepertoire HTBI primers and Arm-PCR of CDR3 regions built TCR beta libraries. TCRdb ran MiXCR on the multiplex PCR reads and lists one entry per CDR3 protein. The sample carries 550,000 to 700,000 distinct CDR3 sequences, around 15% recorded once. Stated time point: newly diagnosed GD, antithyroid drugs for less than 3 months. After RNA was extracted from PBMCs, the TCR library was made from it. This same sample was also part of a study on T cells in Graves' hyperthyroidism and ophthalmopathy.

The sequencing used peripheral blood mononuclear cells (PBMCs), collected at new diagnosis, from a patient treated with antithyroid drugs. Receptors were obtained from a man younger than 35 with Graves disease.

Many counts were recorded for this clonotype. In DNA, the CDR3 is TGTGCCAGCAAACTCGACAGCGCGAGCTCTGGAAACACCATATATTTT. This codes for CASKLDSASSGNTIYF. The chain combines TRBV28 with TRBJ1-3; a weak D match, TRBD1 (5 bases). With 7 bases removed from V and 0 bases from J, the gap between germline ends came to 16 bases. Germline V CDR1 and CDR2: MDHEN, SYDVKM. The CDR3 contains 16 residues.

This clonotype was detected many times. This chain links TRBV7-9 with TRBJ2-3; tentatively, D is TRBD1 (8 bases). Germline V lookup: CDR1 SEHNR, CDR2 FQNEAQ (reference sequence). The V gene lost 5 bases and the J gene lost 4 bases, with 16 bases spanning the gap. The CDR3 consists of 15 residues. For the CDR3, the DNA is TGTGCCAGCAGCACCGGACAGGGAGGGTCAGATACGCAGTATTTT. Translating it yields CASSTGQGGSDTQYF.